The text below deals with one T cell receptor (beta chain). Its antigen is as yet unknown. Per germline, CDR1 DFQATT and CDR2 SNEGSKA (reference sequence). The CDR3 spans 13 residues. Trimming removed 3 bases at V and 2 bases at J, with 7 bases between. Unique molecular identifiers were present on cDNA, and template switching added a universal primer site. TCRdb called the 5' RACE reads again in MiXCR, with one record for every CDR3 protein. The repertoire holds roughly 720,000 distinct CDR3 sequences, around a sixth seen once, with around 12% in the top ten. The data belong to a study of identical twins. Study outcomes and limitations: Whereas memory repertoires showed no such difference, abundant cord blood beta clonotypes carried fewer insertions.

These data were also filed under a second study, of T cells expressing NK-cell markers.

This chain links TRBV20-1 with TRBJ2-2; D gene uncertain. Sequencing was done on a sample of PBMCs. The clonotype comes from a woman under 30 in good health. CDR3: CSASRINTGELFF. CDR3 DNA: TGCAGTGCTAGTCGGATCAACACCGGGGAGCTGTTTTTT.